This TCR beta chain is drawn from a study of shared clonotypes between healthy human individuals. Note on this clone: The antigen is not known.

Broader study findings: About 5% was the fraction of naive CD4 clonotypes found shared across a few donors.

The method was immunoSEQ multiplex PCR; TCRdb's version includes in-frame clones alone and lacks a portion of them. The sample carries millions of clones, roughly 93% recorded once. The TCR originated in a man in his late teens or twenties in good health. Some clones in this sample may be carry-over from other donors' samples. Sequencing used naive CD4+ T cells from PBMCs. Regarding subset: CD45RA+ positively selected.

The DNA for the CDR3 is TGTGCCAGCAGTGAGGTTAACAGGGGTAGCTACGAGCAGTACTTC. Its protein is CASSEVNRGSYEQYF. This chain uses TRBV6-1 with TRBJ2-7; 7 nucleotides line up with TRBD1. The V segment lost 3 bases and the J segment 3 bases; nucleotides outside the gene matches: 8. CDR1 and CDR2 from the germline V gene are MNHNS and SASEGT. This CDR3 has 15 residues.